This T cell receptor (beta chain) was found in a study of shared clonotypes between healthy human individuals. The table came from immunoSEQ multiplex PCR; TCRdb's copy has only in-frame clones and leaves some out. The sample has roughly 1,500,000 clones; 95% to 99% are singletons. Germline-derived CDR1 and CDR2 are MNHEY and SVGAGI. V shed 5 bases and J shed 1 base, with 11 bases lying between them. The CDR3 loop spans 14 amino acids. Sequences were obtained from naive CD4+ T cells sorted from blood. Subset defined: CD45RA+ positively selected. The clonotype comes from a young man in good health. The chain joins TRBV6-5 to TRBJ2-5; D tentatively fits TRBD1 or TRBD2 (6 bases each). This CDR3 is CASSPEGGQETQYF. In DNA form, the CDR3 reads TGTGCCAGCAGTCCAGAGGGGGGCCAAGAGACCCAGTACTTC.